A single T cell receptor (beta chain) is shown here with its context. What it binds is not known. V shed 4 bases, J shed 0 bases, and the junction held 5 bases outside the gene matches. This CDR3 region has 15 residues. The V gene's germline CDR1 is SQVTM and CDR2 ANQGSEA. The data derive from a study of identical twins. Study-wide points: For cord blood, abundant beta clonotypes had fewer insertions, unlike memory repertoires, which showed none.

A universal primer site came from template switching; cDNA carried unique molecular identifiers. TCRdb ran MiXCR on the 5' RACE reads and lists one entry per CDR3 protein. This sample carries 350,000 or so distinct CDR3 sequences, about 9% of them seen once, and the ten largest clones take roughly 8.9%. Only healthy Caucasians were enrolled as donors. The receptor was isolated from a woman aged 50 to 60 in good health. The chain couples TRBV29-1 to TRBJ1-4; 7 bases line up with TRBD1. The specimen was naive T cells sorted from blood. The CDR3 region is CSVARGDATNEKLFF. CDR3 DNA sequence: TGCAGCGTTGCCAGGGGGGATGCAACTAATGAAAAACTGTTTTTT.